This T cell receptor beta chain was recovered during a study of technical replicates of blood from several donors. TCRdb's copy holds only in-frame clones and misses some; the assay was immunoSEQ multiplex PCR. The sample has tens of thousands of clones, more than 90% seen once. Trimming cost V 5 bases and J 6 bases; bases outside gene matches: 6. Per germline, CDR1 SGHNT and CDR2 YENEEA. The CDR3 consists of 13 residues. This TCR was sampled from a human donor in good health. The V and J genes are TRBV11-3 and TRBJ2-5; 7 positions agree with TRBD1. Sequencing was carried out using T cells isolated from PBMCs. CDR3 residues: CASSLDRVKTQYF. CDR3 in DNA: TGTGCCAGCAGCCTTGACAGGGTAAAGACCCAGTACTTC.